At least ten counts were recorded for the clone carrying this TCR beta chain. Its antigen remains unknown. Germline-derived CDR1 and CDR2 are LNHNV and YYDKDF (reference sequence). CDR3 length: 16 residues. The V end lost 5 bases, the J end lost 4 bases, and 19 bases lay between the germline ends. The sample comes from a study of Graves' ophthalmopathy and Graves' hyperthyroidism. Study-wide results and caveats: A 13-signature model separated ophthalmopathy from stable hyperthyroidism, just over 85% sensitivity, roughly 81% specificity.

Using RNA transcripts, the TCR beta CDR3 regions were amplified. HTBI primers were used in a first-round RT-PCR, which preceded a second-round multiplex PCR. In TCRdb, the multiplex PCR reads were re-called with MiXCR into one record per CDR3 protein. Of a few hundred thousand distinct CDR3 sequences listed, 15% are singletons. Excluded: other autoimmune disease, uncontrolled infection, pregnancy or lactation. The V gene is TRBV15, the J gene TRBJ2-3; D call uncertain. This clonotype was sampled from a woman aged 18-29 years with stable Graves' hyperthyroidism. The source material was peripheral blood. The CDR3 loop reads CATSPQLNVGADTQYF. DNA for the CDR3: TGTGCCACCAGCCCACAGCTCAACGTTGGAGCAGATACGCAGTATTTT.